This T cell receptor (beta chain) was profiled in a study of blood T cells in healthy people across ages. Across the study: There was about one barcoded beta molecule captured by template switching per two T cells.

This clonotype showed up just once. This may arise from a read error, as a much more abundant clone is one base away. A second PCR of roughly 6 to 12 cycles used a sample-barcoded 5' primer and a J-beta primer mix. TCRdb re-analysed the 5' RACE reads in MiXCR, keeping a single row per CDR3 protein. The sample has about 1,500,000 distinct CDR3 sequences, over 25% seen once; the top ten hold approximately 7.7%. Germline V gene data show CDR1 as ENHRY and CDR2 as SYGVKD. The CDR3 has 17 residues. The sample comprised blood. V usage is TRBV10-3 and J usage is TRBJ2-6; 11 bases fit TRBD1. This clonotype was obtained from a woman in her 30s in good health. DNA of the CDR3: TGTACCATCAGGGCGGACAGGGGGCAAACTGGGGCCAACGTCCTGACTTTC. It translates to CTIRADRGQTGANVLTF.